The table lists the clone carrying this T cell receptor beta chain with many counts. Its specificity is not known. With 7 bases removed from V and 5 bases from J, the gap between germline ends came to 14 bases. Germline CDR1 and CDR2: SGHAT and FQNNGV. The length of the CDR3 is 13 residues. Researchers took RNA transcripts and amplified the TCR beta CDR3 regions from them. An initial round of RT-PCR targeting the TCR CDR3 relied on the HTBI primer set. In TCRdb, the multiplex PCR reads were re-called with MiXCR into one record per CDR3 protein. The sample lists more than 150,000 distinct CDR3 sequences, over 15% occurring once. The data stem from a study of T cells in Graves' hyperthyroidism and ophthalmopathy. Study-wide findings and caveats: Most thyroid clonotypes expanded above 0.001 were also detected in blood. Model-based prediction identified ophthalmopathy a median approximately 6.2 months prior to its onset.

The source of the PBMCs was more than 9.5 ml of fresh peripheral blood. The sample taken for sequencing was blood. The clonotype originates from a woman in her forties or fifties with Graves' hyperthyroidism. V and J are TRBV11-2 and TRBJ2-5; D gene ambiguous. This CDR3 reads CASTRMWGETQYF. The CDR3 DNA follows: TGTGCCAGCACCCGGATGTGGGGTGAGACCCAGTACTTC.